This T cell receptor beta chain was found in a study of blood T cells in healthy people across ages. A J-beta primer mix and a sample-barcoded 5' primer were used in a second PCR of about 7 to 12 cycles. TCRdb itself ran the 5' RACE reads through MiXCR, one entry per CDR3 protein. The sample has roughly 1,100,000 distinct CDR3 sequences; around 25% are singletons. The same sample was also used in a study of T cells of mothers and their children.

This TCR was recovered from a girl aged 2-15 years in good health. The sample comprised blood.

CDR3 bases: TGTGCCAGCAGTTTATGGCCGACGGCGTATGAATTCTTT. It is translated as CASSLWPTAYEFF. V and J are TRBV28 and TRBJ1-1; D not resolved. The V and J ends lost 0 bases and 14 bases respectively, with 16 bases between them. Looked up from germline, CDR1 is MDHEN and CDR2 is SYDVKM. The CDR3 has 13 amino acids.